These 10 T cell receptor beta chains originate from one sample sequenced in a study of identical twins. TCRdb reprocessed the 5' RACE reads with MiXCR, giving one entry per CDR3 protein. The table includes roughly 750,000 distinct CDR3 sequences, 21% detected once. The same specimen was also included in a second study, on T cells expressing NK-cell markers.

The specimen sequenced was PBMCs. The receptors stem from a young woman in good health.

In its sample, this clonotype was seen a few times. CDR3 in DNA: TGTGCCACCGGGGGTGCCCCTTACAATGAGCAGTTCTTC. Its protein is CATGGAPYNEQFF. The chain links TRBV7-9 to TRBJ2-1; the D gene is possibly TRBD2 (6 bases). The germline CDR1 and CDR2 sequences are SEHNR and FQNEAQ (reference sequence). This CDR3 has 13 amino acids. Trimming pared 10 bases from V and 4 bases from J, leaving 14 bases between.

This clonotype was counted once. The chain recombines TRBV5-6 with TRBJ1-2, with TRBD1 matching over 10 bases. Unmatched junction bases numbered 5, after V lost 3 bases and J lost 6 bases. Germline V gene sequence: CDR1 SGHDT, CDR2 YYEEEE. This CDR3 is built from 14 residues. The CDR3: CASSYPGTGDGYTF. DNA of the CDR3: TGTGCCAGCAGCTACCCCGGGACAGGGGATGGCTACACCTTC.

J is TRBJ2-7 and V is TRBV18; D call uncertain. The germline gives CDR1 KGHSH, CDR2 LQKENI. The germline V and J ends were trimmed by 4 bases and 1 base, with 11 bases remaining between them. The CDR3 runs to 14 residues. This CDR3 is CASSRETGSYEQYF. Here the CDR3 DNA reads TGTGCCAGCTCACGTGAGACTGGATCCTACGAGCAGTACTTC.

The sample holds a few counts of this clonotype. The chain combines TRBV7-6 with TRBJ2-5; 7 bases map to TRBD1. Germline-derived CDR1 and CDR2 are SGHVS and FNYEAQ. The CDR3 consists of 15 residues. V shed 5 bases and J 5 bases; nucleotides not matched to a gene: 11. The CDR3, as DNA: TGTGCCAGCAGCGGATGGACAGGAGGTTCGGAGACCCAGTACTTC. Translating gives CASSGWTGGSETQYF. The whole variable domain, filled in from reference TRBV7-6 and TRBJ2-5, reads GAGVSQSPRYKVTKRGQDVALRCDPISGHVSLYWYRQALGQGPEFLTYFNYEAQQDKSGLPNDRFSAERPEGSISTLTIQRTEQRDSAMYRCASSGWTGGSETQYFGPGTRLLVL.

The chain uses TRBV6-1 and TRBJ1-2, with D uncertain. The V end lost 5 bases, the J end lost 8 bases, and 24 bases lay between the germline ends. This CDR3 contains 16 residues. Per the germline V gene, CDR1 is MNHNS and CDR2 is SASEGT. The DNA for the CDR3 is TGTGCCAGCAGTCCTACCCTGGGCGCCGGGAGGGAGGGCTACACCTTC. It yields the protein CASSPTLGAGREGYTF.

V gene TRBV19 combines with J gene TRBJ1-1; weak D call: TRBD1 (6 bases). Germline assignment: CDR1 LNHDA and CDR2 SQIVND (reference sequence). V was clipped by 10 bases and J by 4 bases, with 19 bases between them. This CDR3 has 14 amino acids. The CDR3 region has the DNA TGTGCCACCCATTTGGGGGGCTGGGGCACTGAAGCTTTCTTT. It translates to CATHLGGWGTEAFF.

This clonotype was seen more than once but under ten times. CDR3 sequence: CASSLETRREDTQYF. DNA for the CDR3: TGTGCCAGCAGCTTGGAGACTAGGCGAGAAGATACGCAGTATTTT. The V gene is TRBV5-6, the J gene TRBJ2-3, with D maybe TRBD2 (6 bases). The germline gives CDR1 SGHDT, CDR2 YYEEEE. The ends were cut back, 0 bases at V and 5 bases at J, with 13 bases in the middle. The CDR3 sequence is 15 residues long.

This clonotype was observed a handful of times. The chain is built from TRBV5-6 and TRBJ2-7; TRBD1 agrees at 9 bases. Germline-derived CDR1 and CDR2 are SGHDT and YYEEEE. CDR3 length equals 15 residues. With 4 bases clipped from V and 6 bases from J, the junction kept 11 bases outside the gene matches. The CDR3 sequence: CASSLRDRVVSEQYF. DNA for the CDR3: TGTGCCAGCAGCCTCCGGGACAGGGTTGTCTCCGAGCAGTACTTC.

V is TRBV2 and J is TRBJ1-5, with a possible D match to TRBD1 (5 bases). The CDR3 totals 13 residues. V was cut by 6 bases and J by 7 bases, with 13 bases left in between. The germline V gene has CDR1 SNHLY and CDR2 FYNNEI. The CDR3 DNA reads as TGTGCCAGCAGGGATCAGGGAAACCAGCCCCAGCATTTT. Amino acid sequence: CASRDQGNQPQHF.

This clonotype appeared a few times. The rearrangement uses TRBV20-1 and TRBJ2-1, with 7 bases matching TRBD2. This CDR3 contains 13 residues. Germline loops: CDR1 DFQATT, CDR2 SNEGSKA (reference sequence). With V trimmed by 1 base and J by 8 bases, 5 bases remained unmatched. Here the CDR3 DNA reads TGCAGTGCTAGAGGTGGAGGGAGGGATGAGCAGTTCTTC. It yields the protein CSARGGGRDEQFF.